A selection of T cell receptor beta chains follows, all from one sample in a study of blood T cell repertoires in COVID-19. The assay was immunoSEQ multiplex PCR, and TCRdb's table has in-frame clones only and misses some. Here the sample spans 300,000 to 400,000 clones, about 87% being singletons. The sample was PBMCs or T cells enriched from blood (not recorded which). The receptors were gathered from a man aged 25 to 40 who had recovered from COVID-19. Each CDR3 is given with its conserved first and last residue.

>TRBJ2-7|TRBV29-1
CSVWRDDDEQYF
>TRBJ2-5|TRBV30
CAWTSGGIQETQYF
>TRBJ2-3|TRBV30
CAWLQGDRGTDTQYF
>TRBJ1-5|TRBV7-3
CASNSWPGILAGNQPQHF
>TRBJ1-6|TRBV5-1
CASSLKPQMGQGVSPLHF
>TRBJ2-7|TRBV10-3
CASTGTRYEQYF
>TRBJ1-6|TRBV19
CASSTGTIDNSPLHF
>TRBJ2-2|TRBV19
CASSIDLMQTGSSGELFF
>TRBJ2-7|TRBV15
CATSRDINSYEQYF
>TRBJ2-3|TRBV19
CASSVAGRKTDTQYF
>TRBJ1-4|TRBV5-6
CASSLEYRNEKLFF